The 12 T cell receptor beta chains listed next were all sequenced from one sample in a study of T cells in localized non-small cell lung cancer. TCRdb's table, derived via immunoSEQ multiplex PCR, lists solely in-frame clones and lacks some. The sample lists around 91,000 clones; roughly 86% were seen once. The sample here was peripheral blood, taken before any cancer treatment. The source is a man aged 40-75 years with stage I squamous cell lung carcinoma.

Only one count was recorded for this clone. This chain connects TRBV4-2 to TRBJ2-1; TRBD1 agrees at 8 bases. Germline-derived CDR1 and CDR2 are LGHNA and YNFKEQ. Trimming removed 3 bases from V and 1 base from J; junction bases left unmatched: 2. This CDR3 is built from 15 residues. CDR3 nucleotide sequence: TGTGCCAGCAGCCAGCGGACAGGGTCCTACAATGAGCAGTTCTTC. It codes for CASSQRTGSYNEQFF.

The CDR3 nucleotides read TGTGCCAGCAGCCAGGGGGTCTCTGGAAACACCATATATTTT. This translates into CASSQGVSGNTIYF. This sequence joins TRBV27 and TRBJ1-3; 7 nucleotides align to TRBD1. Losses at the gene ends were 6 bases for V and 0 bases for J; bases not matched to a gene: 2. The germline V gene encodes CDR1 MNHEY and CDR2 SMNVEV (reference sequence). This CDR3 spans 14 amino acids.

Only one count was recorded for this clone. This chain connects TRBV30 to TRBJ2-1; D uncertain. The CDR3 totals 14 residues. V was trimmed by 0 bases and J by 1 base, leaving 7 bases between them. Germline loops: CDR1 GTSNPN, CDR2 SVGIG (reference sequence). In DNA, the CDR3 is TGTGCCTGGAGTGTAATGAGTTCCTACAATGAGCAGTTCTTC. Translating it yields CAWSVMSSYNEQFF. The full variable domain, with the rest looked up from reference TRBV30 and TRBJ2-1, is SQTIHQWPATLVQPVGSPLSLECTVEGTSNPNLYWYRQAAGRGLQLLFYSVGIGQISSEVPQNLSASRPQDRQFILSSKKLLLSDSGFYLCAWSVMSSYNEQFFGPGTRLTVL.

The CDR3 bases are TGTGCCAGCAGCCGGGACAGGGAGAATGGCTACACCTTC. It is translated as CASSRDRENGYTF. The gene calls are TRBV7-8 and TRBJ1-2; 9 nucleotides line up with TRBD1. This CDR3 spans 13 amino acids. V lost 5 bases, J lost 6 bases, and 4 bases stayed unmatched. CDR1 and CDR2 from the germline V gene are SGHVS and FQNEAQ. Drawing the rest from reference TRBV7-8 and TRBJ1-2, the complete variable domain is GAGVSQSPRYKVAKRGQDVALRCDPISGHVSLFWYQQALGQGPEFLTYFQNEAQLDKSGLPSDRFFAERPEGSVSTLKIQRTQQEDSAVYLCASSRDRENGYTFGSGTRLTVV.

This CDR3 reads CASSFGSRQVLTEAFF. CDR3 DNA: TGTGCCAGCAGCTTCGGAAGCAGACAGGTCCTCACTGAAGCTTTCTTT. The chain couples TRBV5-4 to TRBJ1-1; D perhaps matches TRBD1 (6 bases). This CDR3 region has 16 residues. Trimming cost V 2 bases and J 4 bases, with 18 bases left between them. The germline gives CDR1 SGHNT, CDR2 YYREEE (reference sequence).

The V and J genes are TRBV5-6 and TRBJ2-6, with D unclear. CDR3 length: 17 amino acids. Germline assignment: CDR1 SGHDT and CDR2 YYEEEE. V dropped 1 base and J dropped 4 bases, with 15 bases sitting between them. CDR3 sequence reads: CASSLTPKFSGANVLTF. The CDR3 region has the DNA TGTGCCAGCAGCTTGACCCCCAAGTTCTCGGGGGCCAACGTCCTGACTTTC.

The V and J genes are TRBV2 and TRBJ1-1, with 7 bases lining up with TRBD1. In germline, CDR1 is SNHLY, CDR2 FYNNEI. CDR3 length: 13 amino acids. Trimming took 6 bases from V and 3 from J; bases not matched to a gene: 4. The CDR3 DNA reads TGTGCCAGCAGACCAGACAGGGACACTGAAGCTTTCTTT. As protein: CASRPDRDTEAFF.

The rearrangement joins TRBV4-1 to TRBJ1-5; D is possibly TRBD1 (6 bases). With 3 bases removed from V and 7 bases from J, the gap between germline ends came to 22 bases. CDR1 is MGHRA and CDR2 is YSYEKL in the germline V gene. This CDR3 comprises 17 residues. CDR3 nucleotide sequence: TGCGCCAGCAGCCATCCTTCTCTCCAGGGGCGAGGGCAGCCCCAGCATTTT. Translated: CASSHPSLQGRGQPQHF.

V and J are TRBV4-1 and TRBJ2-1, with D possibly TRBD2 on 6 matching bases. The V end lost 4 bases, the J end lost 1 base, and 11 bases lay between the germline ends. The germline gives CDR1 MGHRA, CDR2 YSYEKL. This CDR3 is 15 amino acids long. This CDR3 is CASSRAGSSYNEQFF. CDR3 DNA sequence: TGCGCCAGCAGCCGAGCCGGGAGTTCCTACAATGAGCAGTTCTTC.

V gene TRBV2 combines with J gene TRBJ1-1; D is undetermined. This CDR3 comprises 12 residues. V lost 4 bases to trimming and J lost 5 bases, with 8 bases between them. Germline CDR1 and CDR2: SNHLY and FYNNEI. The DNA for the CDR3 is TGTGCCAGCAGTGTGCGGGGAACTGAAGCTTTCTTT. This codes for CASSVRGTEAFF.

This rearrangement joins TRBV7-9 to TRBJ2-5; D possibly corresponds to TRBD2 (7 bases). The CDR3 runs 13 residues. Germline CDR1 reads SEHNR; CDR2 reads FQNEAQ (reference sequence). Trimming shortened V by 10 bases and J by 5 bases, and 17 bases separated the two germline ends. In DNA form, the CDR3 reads TGTGCCACCGCCCGAGGGGGAGGGGAGACCCAGTACTTC. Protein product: CATARGGGETQYF.

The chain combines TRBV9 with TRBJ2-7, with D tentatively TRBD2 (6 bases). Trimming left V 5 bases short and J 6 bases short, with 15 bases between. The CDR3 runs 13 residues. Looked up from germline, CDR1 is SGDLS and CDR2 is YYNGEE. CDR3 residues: CASSSGLGGEQYF. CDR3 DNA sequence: TGTGCCAGCAGTTCGGGACTCGGCGGCGAGCAGTACTTC.